This TCR beta chain was retrieved from a study of blood T cell repertoires in COVID-19. Overall study: The United States, Italy and Spain provided the acute and convalescent COVID-19 samples. From T cells, B-cell-depleted T cells, or PBMCs came the material, which was cDNA or gDNA.

J lost 3 bases, V lost 3 bases, and 5 bases had no gene match. This CDR3 is built from 15 residues. Germline V gene data show CDR1 as WSHSY and CDR2 as SAAADI. Authors' analysis steps: It was from reference gene primer amplification that nucleated cell counts were estimated. Measured with immunoSEQ multiplex PCR; TCRdb has only the in-frame clones, and not every one. That table furnishes V, J and clone size, whereas the DNA furnished D and trimming. The sample has approximately 320,000 clones; approximately 85% are singletons. The chain uses TRBV10-2 and TRBJ2-7, with 10 bases lining up with TRBD2. This clonotype originated in a human donor in a cohort sampled during active COVID-19. Sequencing was done on a sample of peripheral blood. The CDR3 sequence: CASSDWTSGFYEQYF. For the CDR3, the DNA is TGCGCCAGCAGTGACTGGACTAGCGGTTTCTACGAGCAGTACTTC.